The 30 T cell receptor beta chains reported below all come from one sample, sequenced in a study of T cell responses to AZD1222 COVID-19 vaccine. Clones were sequenced by immunoSEQ multiplex PCR, and TCRdb holds only the in-frame ones, with some missing. The sample holds about 130,000 clones, about 85% seen once. The source was peripheral blood, collected on day 0 of AZD1222 vaccination. All receptors derive from an adult in good health.

This clone has a handful of counts. This sequence joins TRBV19 and TRBJ2-2; D not resolved. CDR1 is LNHDA and CDR2 is SQIVND in the germline V gene (reference sequence). The CDR3 runs 14 residues. The V end was cut by 7 bases, the J end by 1 base, with 10 bases between. In DNA, the CDR3 is TGTGCCAGTACTGAGTGGGGGAACACCGGGGAGCTGTTTTTT. It yields the protein CASTEWGNTGELFF.

The V and J genes are TRBV2 and TRBJ1-2; D gene uncertain. The CDR3 is 12 residues long. Germline V CDR1 and CDR2: SNHLY, FYNNEI. V was trimmed by 1 base and J by 7 bases, leaving 7 bases between them. The CDR3 loop reads CASSEVGFGYTF. In nucleotides, the CDR3 is TGTGCCAGCAGTGAAGTCGGATTTGGCTACACCTTC.

The V call is TRBV6-5, the J call TRBJ1-5; 8 bases align to TRBD1. From germline, CDR1 is MNHEY and CDR2 SVGAGI. Unmatched junction bases numbered 9, after V lost 7 bases and J lost 7 bases. CDR3 size: 14 residues. CDR3 sequence reads: CASNFGQGSQPQHF. CDR3 sequence (DNA): TGTGCCAGCAATTTTGGACAGGGATCCCAGCCCCAGCATTTT.

This clone showed up just a few times. The chain has TRBV12-3 or TRBV12-4 and TRBJ2-7; D is uncertain. The V end was cut by 3 bases, the J end by 3 bases, with 6 bases between. The CDR3 is 12 amino acids. CDR3 in amino acids: CASSFGSYEQYF. The CDR3 region has the DNA TGTGCCAGCAGTTTCGGAAGCTACGAGCAGTACTTC.

The table lists this clone with a few counts. The genes are TRBV23-1 and TRBJ1-5; D is perhaps TRBD1 (5 bases). TRBV23-1 is reported as an ORF; its role is uncertain. CDR3 length: 15 amino acids. The ends were cut back, 8 bases at V and 7 bases at J, with 21 bases in the middle. CDR3: CASPTRGRQYQPQHF. The CDR3 DNA reads TGCGCCAGCCCAACGCGGGGGAGGCAGTACCAGCCCCAGCATTTT.

This chain links TRBV27 with TRBJ2-2; a weak D match, TRBD2 (5 bases). Trimming pared 7 bases from V and 4 bases from J, leaving 13 bases between. The CDR3 has 14 residues. From germline, CDR1 is MNHEY and CDR2 SMNVEV (reference sequence). CDR3: CASNSIRGTGELFF. The CDR3 bases are TGTGCCAGCAACTCAATACGGGGCACCGGGGAGCTGTTTTTT.

This chain links TRBV29-1 with TRBJ2-6; D unclear. The V gene's germline CDR1 is SQVTM and CDR2 ANQGSEA. This CDR3 comprises 14 residues. V lost 6 bases and J lost 0, with 9 bases in between. The CDR3 loop reads CSVTPGSGANVLTF. In DNA form, the CDR3 reads TGCAGCGTGACTCCGGGCTCTGGGGCCAACGTCCTGACTTTC.

The chain has TRBV9 and TRBJ1-5, with TRBD1 matching 10 bases. The germline V gene encodes CDR1 SGDLS and CDR2 YYNGEE. The CDR3 has 15 residues. V shed 4 bases and J 2 bases; nucleotides not matched to a gene: 3. The CDR3 here is CASSIGTGGNQPQHF. The CDR3 coding sequence is TGTGCCAGCAGCATTGGGACAGGGGGCAATCAGCCCCAGCATTTT.

CDR3 nucleotides: TGTGCCAGCAGAGGCGCCCGGGACAGCTCCTACGAGCAGTACTTC. Translation gives CASRGARDSSYEQYF. The chain carries TRBV5-4 and TRBJ2-7; 7 bases agree with TRBD1. There are 15 residues in the CDR3. The V gene's germline CDR1 is SGHNT and CDR2 YYREEE (reference sequence). Unmatched junction bases numbered 8, after V lost 5 bases and J lost 0 bases. The full variable domain, completed using reference TRBV5-4 and TRBJ2-7, is ETGVTQSPTHLIKTRGQQVTLRCSSQSGHNTVSWYQQALGQGPQFIFQYYREEENGRGNFPPRFSGLQFPNYSSELNVNALELDDSALYLCASRGARDSSYEQYFGPGTRLTVT.

The chain combines TRBV2 with TRBJ2-7; the match to TRBD1 covers 8 bases. CDR3 size: 14 residues. The germline gives CDR1 SNHLY, CDR2 FYNNEI. With 4 bases clipped from V and 2 bases from J, the junction kept 4 bases outside the gene matches. CDR3 residues: CASSGQGIPYEQYF. CDR3 DNA: TGTGCCAGCAGTGGACAGGGGATACCCTACGAGCAGTACTTC.

The rearrangement joins TRBV5-1 to TRBJ2-5; D uncertain. The ends were cut back, 6 bases at V and 2 bases at J, with 5 bases in the middle. Germline lookup yields CDR1 SGHRS and CDR2 YFSETQ. The CDR3 has 11 residues. The CDR3 loop reads CASTEQETQYF. The CDR3 bases are TGCGCCAGCACCGAGCAAGAGACCCAGTACTTC.

The V call is TRBV6-5, the J call TRBJ1-3; 11 bases match TRBD1. With 6 bases clipped from V and 2 bases from J, the junction kept 3 bases outside the gene matches. The CDR3 extends over 15 amino acids. The germline V gene has CDR1 MNHEY and CDR2 SVGAGI. The CDR3 coding sequence is TGTGCCAGCAGGGAGGACAGGGGGCCTGGAAACACCATATATTTT. Amino acid sequence: CASREDRGPGNTIYF.

The rearrangement uses TRBV5-1 and TRBJ1-4; D call uncertain. The germline V gene encodes CDR1 SGHRS and CDR2 YFSETQ. CDR3 length: 13 amino acids. Trimming cost V 4 bases and J 6 bases, with 10 bases left between them. The CDR3 DNA follows: TGCGCCAGCAGCCTAGACATCTATGAAAAACTGTTTTTT. This translates into CASSLDIYEKLFF.

The rearrangement joins TRBV19 to TRBJ1-5, with D uncertain. The germline gives CDR1 LNHDA, CDR2 SQIVND (reference sequence). Trimming shortened V by 3 bases and J by 1 base, and 13 bases separated the two germline ends. This CDR3 comprises 16 residues. Here the CDR3 reads CASSISRLSSNQPQHF. DNA of the CDR3: TGTGCCAGTAGTATCTCGAGGCTGTCCAGCAATCAGCCCCAGCATTTT.

The chain recombines TRBV5-6 with TRBJ1-1; D is unclear. The CDR3 is 14 amino acids. Germline loops: CDR1 SGHDT, CDR2 YYEEEE. The V end lost 5 bases, the J end lost 1 base, and 12 bases lay between the germline ends. CDR3 in DNA: TGTGCCAGCAGTCTGGGCATCAGGAACACTGAAGCTTTCTTT. The encoded protein is CASSLGIRNTEAFF.

V gene TRBV10-3 combines with J gene TRBJ2-3; D may match TRBD1 or TRBD2 (6 bases each). Germline CDR1 is ENHRY and CDR2 is SYGVKD. Trimming removed 0 bases at V and 5 bases at J, with 12 bases between. This CDR3 comprises 15 residues. The CDR3 is CAISESGGLRDTQYF. CDR3 nucleotide sequence: TGTGCCATCAGTGAGTCTGGGGGGCTTAGAGATACGCAGTATTTT.

The chain carries TRBV29-1 and TRBJ1-2, with D perhaps matching TRBD1 (5 bases). V lost 6 bases and J 6 bases, leaving 17 bases between the germline ends. This CDR3 spans 13 amino acids. Germline V CDR1 and CDR2: SQVTM, ANQGSEA. In nucleotides, the CDR3 is TGCAGCGTCGCCACGGGGGGACTGGATGGCTACACCTTC. Encoded protein: CSVATGGLDGYTF.

This chain connects TRBV7-6 to TRBJ2-4; 10 nucleotides align to TRBD2. CDR3 length equals 15 residues. Unmatched junction bases numbered 8, after V lost 4 bases and J lost 8 bases. In germline, CDR1 is SGHVS, CDR2 FNYEAQ. The CDR3 DNA reads as TGTGCCAGCAGCTCGAGGGGAGCGGGGGGGGACATTCAGTACTTC. This translates into CASSSRGAGGDIQYF.

The chain links TRBV7-2 to TRBJ1-4; no firm D call. V was shortened by 4 bases and J by 6 bases, with 12 bases between the two germline ends. This CDR3 is built from 14 residues. Looked up from germline, CDR1 is SGHTA and CDR2 is FQGNSA. DNA of the CDR3: TGTGCCAGCAGCTCGGACGGGCGCCATGAAAAACTGTTTTTT. Amino acid sequence: CASSSDGRHEKLFF. The whole variable domain, remainder taken from reference TRBV7-2 and TRBJ1-4, is GAGVSQSPSNKVTEKGKDVELRCDPISGHTALYWYRQSLGQGLEFLIYFQGNSAPDKSGLPSDRFSAERTGGSVSTLTIQRTQQEDSAVYLCASSSDGRHEKLFFGSGTQLSVL.

This clone occurred once. V usage is TRBV6-2 or TRBV6-3 and J usage is TRBJ2-2; D unclear. V lost 5 bases, J lost 9 bases, and 7 bases lay in between. Per germline, CDR1 MNHEY and CDR2 SVGEGT. This CDR3 spans 11 amino acids. CDR3 sequence: CASSARRELFF. In DNA form, the CDR3 reads TGTGCCAGCAGTGCCCGGCGGGAGCTGTTTTTT.

This rearrangement joins TRBV29-1 to TRBJ1-2; D not certain. Germline-derived CDR1 and CDR2 are SQVTM and ANQGSEA. With 5 bases removed from V and 8 bases from J, the gap between germline ends came to 12 bases. This CDR3 is built from 11 residues. The chain's CDR3 is CSVSQTWGYTF. Here the CDR3 DNA reads TGCAGCGTTTCACAGACGTGGGGCTACACCTTC.

The chain carries TRBV18 and TRBJ1-6; D remains unclear. V lost 0 bases to trimming and J lost 10 bases, with 7 bases between them. The CDR3 sequence is 13 residues long. Germline V CDR1 and CDR2: KGHSH, LQKENI. CDR3 in DNA: TGTGCCAGCTCACCACCGGGCGCATCACCCCTCCACTTT. The encoded protein is CASSPPGASPLHF.

The CDR3 reads CASSPRDRTQYF. The CDR3 DNA is TGTGCCAGCAGTCCCCGGGACAGAACGCAGTATTTT. The chain has TRBV6-5 and TRBJ2-3, with 7 bases lining up with TRBD1. Germline V CDR1 and CDR2: MNHEY, SVGAGI. The V and J ends lost 5 bases and 9 bases, in that order; junction bases with no gene match: 5. The CDR3 runs 12 residues.

V and J are TRBV5-6 and TRBJ2-1, with TRBD2 as a possible D gene (5 bases). The CDR3 is 14 amino acids. Germline V gene sequence: CDR1 SGHDT, CDR2 YYEEEE. The ends were cut back, 1 base at V and 4 bases at J, with 9 bases in the middle. Here the CDR3 DNA reads TGTGCCAGCAGCTTGTGGGGAGCGTACAATGAGCAGTTCTTC. It codes for CASSLWGAYNEQFF.

This chain links TRBV28 with TRBJ1-4; perhaps TRBD1 as D (6 bases). This CDR3 comprises 13 residues. V was pared by 7 bases and J by 3 bases, with 9 bases between. CDR1 is MDHEN, CDR2 SYDVKM, per germline. In DNA form, the CDR3 reads TGTGCCAGCAAGGACAGTCCTAATGAAAAACTGTTTTTT. This codes for CASKDSPNEKLFF. The full variable domain, rest sourced from reference TRBV28 and TRBJ1-4, is DVKVTQSSRYLVKRTGEKVFLECVQDMDHENMFWYRQDPGLGLRLIYFSYDVKMKEKGDIPEGYSVSREKKERFSLILESASTNQTSMYLCASKDSPNEKLFFGSGTQLSVL.

This clone came up a few times. This chain links TRBV5-5 with TRBJ2-2, with D unresolved. Germline assignment: CDR1 SGHKS and CDR2 YYEKEE (reference sequence). The V gene lost 4 bases and the J gene lost 7 bases, with 8 bases spanning the gap. The CDR3 length is 12 residues. The CDR3 loop is CASSRYDGELFF. Written as DNA, the CDR3 is TGTGCCAGCAGCCGATACGACGGGGAGCTGTTTTTT.

This chain links TRBV7-3 with TRBJ1-1, with D perhaps matching TRBD1 (5 bases). The CDR3 extends over 14 amino acids. Germline CDR1 is SGHTA and CDR2 is FQGTGA. V was clipped by 1 base and J by 5 bases, with 11 bases between them. The CDR3 DNA follows: TGTGCCAGCAGCTTAAATGGGGGGGAGACTGAAGCTTTCTTT. Translated, it gives CASSLNGGETEAFF.

The V and J genes are TRBV3-1 (or the pseudogene TRBV3-2) and TRBJ2-3; no firm D call. V dropped 6 bases and J dropped 4 bases, with 20 bases sitting between them. The CDR3 contains 16 residues. Germline loops: CDR1 LGHDT, CDR2 YNNKEL (reference sequence). The CDR3 here is CASSYLGATTADTQYF. Written as DNA, the CDR3 is TGTGCCAGCAGTTACCTTGGAGCCACCACCGCAGATACGCAGTATTTT.

The chain couples TRBV6-1 to TRBJ2-1; D gene ambiguous. Per germline, CDR1 MNHNS and CDR2 SASEGT. V lost 10 bases to trimming and J lost 7 bases, with 14 bases between them. The CDR3 contains 12 residues. This chain's CDR3 is CATRTPGNEQFF. CDR3 nucleotides: TGTGCCACGAGAACCCCTGGGAATGAGCAGTTCTTC.

The V and J genes are TRBV5-1 and TRBJ1-2; 8 positions agree with TRBD1. This CDR3 is 15 amino acids long. V lost 5 bases, J lost 7 bases, and 13 bases stayed unmatched. CDR1 SGHRS and CDR2 YFSETQ come from the germline V gene. The DNA for the CDR3 is TGCGCCAGCAGTCTCTCGTCGAGGACAGGGCTTGGCTACACCTTC. Its translation is CASSLSSRTGLGYTF.